The 21 T cell receptor beta chains given below trace back to one sample, sequenced in a study of shared clonotypes between healthy human individuals. Sequencing was performed with immunoSEQ multiplex PCR; in TCRdb, only in-frame clones are kept and a portion is missing. The table records roughly 2.5 million clones, around nine tenths of them present only once. Sequenced: naive CD4+ T cells sorted from blood. Documented subset: CD45RA+ positively selected. Source of these receptors: a man younger than 30 in good health.

The rearrangement uses TRBV27 and TRBJ2-5, with 8 bases identical to TRBD2. The J segment lost 2 bases and the V segment lost 3 bases, leaving 5 bases of the junction unmatched. The CDR3 spans 15 residues. The V gene's germline CDR1 is MNHEY and CDR2 SMNVEV (reference sequence). The CDR3 protein is CASSLASGSQETQYF. The DNA for the CDR3 is TGTGCCAGCAGTTTGGCGAGCGGGAGTCAAGAGACCCAGTACTTC.

V is TRBV4-3 and J is TRBJ2-7, with D possibly matching TRBD1 (6 bases). V lost 2 bases and J lost 9, with 14 bases in between. Germline lookup yields CDR1 LGHNA and CDR2 YSLEER. The CDR3 runs 13 residues. CDR3 sequence reads: CASSQTLDSRQYF. The CDR3 DNA follows: TGCGCCAGCAGCCAAACGCTGGACAGTCGGCAGTACTTC.

This clone was seen once. J is TRBJ2-3 and V is TRBV6-5, with 9 bases that match TRBD2. The CDR3 runs 14 residues. Germline values: CDR1 MNHEY, CDR2 SVGAGI. V trimming: 6 bases; J trimming: 6 bases; junction bases outside the gene matches: 7. CDR3 region: CASRRGLASDTQYF. In nucleotides, the CDR3 is TGTGCCAGCAGAAGGGGACTAGCAAGCGATACGCAGTATTTT.

The chain is built from TRBV19 and TRBJ1-1; maybe TRBD1 (5 bases). Germline CDR1 reads LNHDA; CDR2 reads SQIVND (reference sequence). V dropped 0 bases and J dropped 5 bases, with 22 bases sitting between them. This CDR3 spans 18 amino acids. The chain's CDR3 is CASSIDLRLNRSGTEAFF. The CDR3 DNA follows: TGTGCCAGTAGTATAGATCTACGGTTGAACAGGTCGGGAACTGAAGCTTTCTTT.

The chain links TRBV5-1 to TRBJ2-2; 9 bases align to TRBD1. Germline V CDR1 and CDR2: SGHRS, YFSETQ. The CDR3 consists of 18 residues. The V gene end was trimmed by 4 bases and the J gene end by 3 bases; junction bases not matched to a gene: 13. The CDR3 sequence: CASSRHDRGIKDTGELFF. The CDR3 nucleotides are TGCGCCAGCAGCAGGCACGACAGGGGGATTAAGGACACCGGGGAGCTGTTTTTT.

The chain has TRBV4-1 and TRBJ2-7; 10 positions agree with TRBD2. CDR1 is MGHRA, CDR2 YSYEKL, per germline. J was trimmed by 0 bases and V by 5 bases; bases with no gene match: 10. This CDR3 spans 17 amino acids. Here the CDR3 DNA reads TGCGCCAGCAGCTTTAGGGAGCGGGGGGGGTTCTCCTACGAGCAGTACTTC. It codes for CASSFRERGGFSYEQYF.

To note about this clone: Other DNA sequences from this sample encode an identical CDR3 as well. This chain uses TRBV6-5 with TRBJ1-5; unclear D gene. Germline CDR1 and CDR2: MNHEY and SVGAGI. CDR3 size: 14 residues. The germline V and J ends were trimmed by 4 bases and 0 bases, with 7 bases remaining between them. Here the CDR3 reads CASSSGYSNQPQHF. The DNA of the CDR3 is TGTGCCAGCAGTTCGGGTTATAGCAATCAGCCCCAGCATTTT.

The chain carries TRBV11-2 and TRBJ1-1, with D unresolved. Deletions cut 5 bases from V and 4 bases from J, with 11 bases between. The CDR3 length is 13 residues. CDR1 and CDR2 from the germline V gene are SGHAT and FQNNGV. CDR3 sequence: CASSPRSRTEAFF. In DNA, the CDR3 is TGTGCCAGCAGCCCGAGGAGTCGCACTGAAGCTTTCTTT.

The CDR3 sequence is CASMDGRGDYGYTF. Written as DNA, the CDR3 is TGCGCCAGCATGGACGGGCGGGGGGACTATGGCTACACCTTC. The V and J genes are TRBV10-2 and TRBJ1-2, with a tentative D call TRBD1 (5 bases). Trimming took off 7 bases at V and 3 bases at J, with 15 bases between the two ends. Germline CDR1 reads WSHSY; CDR2 reads SAAADI. This CDR3 is built from 14 residues.

The chain uses TRBV2 and TRBJ2-5, with a possible D match to TRBD2 (6 bases). Trimming took 5 bases from V and 5 from J, leaving 12 bases between them. In germline, CDR1 is SNHLY, CDR2 FYNNEI. This CDR3 spans 13 amino acids. The CDR3 loop reads CASSKAGIETQYF. CDR3 DNA sequence: TGTGCCAGCAGTAAGGCGGGGATTGAGACCCAGTACTTC.

The gene calls are TRBV7-2 and TRBJ2-1; D gene uncertain. The CDR3 has 14 amino acids. Germline lookup yields CDR1 SGHTA and CDR2 FQGNSA. V was shortened by 6 bases and J by 0 bases, with 9 bases between the two germline ends. CDR3 coding DNA: TGTGCCAGCAGGACGTACAGCTCCTACAATGAGCAGTTCTTC. This translates into CASRTYSSYNEQFF.

This CDR3 reads CASSPGLAGAESSYEQYF. CDR3 nucleotide sequence: TGTGCCAGCAGCCCGGGACTAGCGGGGGCCGAGAGCTCCTACGAGCAGTACTTC. The chain employs TRBV11-2 and TRBJ2-7; 14 nucleotides align to TRBD2. Germline trimming cut 5 bases from V and 0 bases from J; bases unmatched to any gene: 9. The length of the CDR3 is 18 residues. Germline V CDR1 and CDR2: SGHAT, FQNNGV.

This clone appeared a few times. One end of the junction varies from germline; a read error may be responsible. The V call is TRBV20-1, the J call TRBJ1-6, with 7 bases fitting TRBD1. The germline V gene encodes CDR1 DFQATT and CDR2 SNEGSKA (reference sequence). This CDR3 has 11 amino acids. CDR3: CSASDGTALAF. For the CDR3, the DNA is TGCAGTGCTTCCGACGGGACAGCCCTCGCCTTT.

The V call is TRBV9, the J call TRBJ2-7; D remains ambiguous. From germline, CDR1 is SGDLS and CDR2 YYNGEE. The V gene lost 0 bases and the J gene lost 3 bases, with 13 bases spanning the gap. The CDR3 spans 15 residues. CDR3 in DNA: TGTGCCAGCAGCGTAGCGGCAGGACCGGTCTACGAGCAGTACTTC. Translation: CASSVAAGPVYEQYF. The full variable domain, in which reference TRBV9 and TRBJ2-7 provide the parts outside the CDR3, is DSGVTQTPKHLITATGQRVTLRCSPRSGDLSVYWYQQSLDQGLQFLIQYYNGEERAKGNILERFSAQQFPDLHSELNLSSLELGDSALYFCASSVAAGPVYEQYFGPGTRLTVT.

V and J are TRBV11-2 and TRBJ2-7, with D possibly TRBD1 on 5 matching bases. The CDR3 has 16 residues. The germline gives CDR1 SGHAT, CDR2 FQNNGV. V gave up 4 bases and J gave up 5 bases, with 21 bases separating them. CDR3 loop: CASSSISGALGNEQYF. The CDR3 DNA is TGTGCCAGCAGCTCGATAAGTGGGGCTTTAGGAAACGAGCAGTACTTC.

The chain joins TRBV2 to TRBJ1-1; tentative D call: TRBD1 (5 bases). V lost 8 bases to trimming and J lost 1 base, with 14 bases between them. The V gene's germline CDR1 is SNHLY and CDR2 FYNNEI. The CDR3 runs to 14 residues. This CDR3 reads CASAVPGGNTEAFF. The CDR3 DNA reads as TGTGCCAGCGCCGTACCGGGGGGGAACACTGAAGCTTTCTTT.

This clone was seen once. This chain links TRBV5-4 with TRBJ2-7, with D perhaps TRBD1 or TRBD2 (5 bases each). V lost 4 bases, J lost 5 bases, and 16 bases lay in between. Germline V gives CDR1 SGHNT, CDR2 YYREEE (reference sequence). The CDR3 extends over 14 amino acids. The CDR3 spells CASSRDGFSDEQYF. The CDR3 nucleotides read TGTGCCAGCAGCAGGGACGGATTTAGCGACGAGCAGTACTTC.

The chain joins TRBV6-5 to TRBJ1-5; 9 nucleotides match TRBD1. The CDR3 runs to 15 residues. CDR1 and CDR2 from the germline V gene are MNHEY and SVGAGI. The V gene end was trimmed by 5 bases and the J gene end by 5 bases; junction bases not matched to a gene: 7. The DNA of the CDR3 is TGTGCCAGCAGTCGTTTTTGGACAGGGGATCAGCCCCAGCATTTT. As protein: CASSRFWTGDQPQHF.

This chain uses TRBV7-2 with TRBJ2-3; 9 nucleotides line up with TRBD2. Germline loops: CDR1 SGHTA, CDR2 FQGNSA. The CDR3 contains 16 residues. The V gene end was trimmed by 1 base and the J gene end by 5 bases; junction bases not matched to a gene: 7. CDR3 coding DNA: TGTGCCAGCAGCTTAGTGGCTAGCGGGATAAAAGATACGCAGTATTTT. Its protein is CASSLVASGIKDTQYF.

The V call is TRBV18, the J call TRBJ2-5, with TRBD2 as a possible D gene (5 bases). The V end lost 6 bases, the J end lost 5 bases, and 10 bases lay between the germline ends. Germline V gene sequence: CDR1 KGHSH, CDR2 LQKENI. This CDR3 contains 12 residues. This CDR3 reads CASSEGGETQYF. The CDR3 nucleotides are TGTGCCAGCTCCGAGGGTGGTGAGACCCAGTACTTC.

This sequence joins TRBV6-1 and TRBJ2-7; 7 bases fit TRBD2. The CDR3 runs 12 residues. The V and J ends lost 6 bases and 6 bases, in that order; junction bases with no gene match: 5. Germline V gives CDR1 MNHNS, CDR2 SASEGT. CDR3 loop: CASRSLAVEQYF. CDR3 bases: TGTGCCAGCAGGAGTCTAGCGGTCGAGCAGTACTTC.